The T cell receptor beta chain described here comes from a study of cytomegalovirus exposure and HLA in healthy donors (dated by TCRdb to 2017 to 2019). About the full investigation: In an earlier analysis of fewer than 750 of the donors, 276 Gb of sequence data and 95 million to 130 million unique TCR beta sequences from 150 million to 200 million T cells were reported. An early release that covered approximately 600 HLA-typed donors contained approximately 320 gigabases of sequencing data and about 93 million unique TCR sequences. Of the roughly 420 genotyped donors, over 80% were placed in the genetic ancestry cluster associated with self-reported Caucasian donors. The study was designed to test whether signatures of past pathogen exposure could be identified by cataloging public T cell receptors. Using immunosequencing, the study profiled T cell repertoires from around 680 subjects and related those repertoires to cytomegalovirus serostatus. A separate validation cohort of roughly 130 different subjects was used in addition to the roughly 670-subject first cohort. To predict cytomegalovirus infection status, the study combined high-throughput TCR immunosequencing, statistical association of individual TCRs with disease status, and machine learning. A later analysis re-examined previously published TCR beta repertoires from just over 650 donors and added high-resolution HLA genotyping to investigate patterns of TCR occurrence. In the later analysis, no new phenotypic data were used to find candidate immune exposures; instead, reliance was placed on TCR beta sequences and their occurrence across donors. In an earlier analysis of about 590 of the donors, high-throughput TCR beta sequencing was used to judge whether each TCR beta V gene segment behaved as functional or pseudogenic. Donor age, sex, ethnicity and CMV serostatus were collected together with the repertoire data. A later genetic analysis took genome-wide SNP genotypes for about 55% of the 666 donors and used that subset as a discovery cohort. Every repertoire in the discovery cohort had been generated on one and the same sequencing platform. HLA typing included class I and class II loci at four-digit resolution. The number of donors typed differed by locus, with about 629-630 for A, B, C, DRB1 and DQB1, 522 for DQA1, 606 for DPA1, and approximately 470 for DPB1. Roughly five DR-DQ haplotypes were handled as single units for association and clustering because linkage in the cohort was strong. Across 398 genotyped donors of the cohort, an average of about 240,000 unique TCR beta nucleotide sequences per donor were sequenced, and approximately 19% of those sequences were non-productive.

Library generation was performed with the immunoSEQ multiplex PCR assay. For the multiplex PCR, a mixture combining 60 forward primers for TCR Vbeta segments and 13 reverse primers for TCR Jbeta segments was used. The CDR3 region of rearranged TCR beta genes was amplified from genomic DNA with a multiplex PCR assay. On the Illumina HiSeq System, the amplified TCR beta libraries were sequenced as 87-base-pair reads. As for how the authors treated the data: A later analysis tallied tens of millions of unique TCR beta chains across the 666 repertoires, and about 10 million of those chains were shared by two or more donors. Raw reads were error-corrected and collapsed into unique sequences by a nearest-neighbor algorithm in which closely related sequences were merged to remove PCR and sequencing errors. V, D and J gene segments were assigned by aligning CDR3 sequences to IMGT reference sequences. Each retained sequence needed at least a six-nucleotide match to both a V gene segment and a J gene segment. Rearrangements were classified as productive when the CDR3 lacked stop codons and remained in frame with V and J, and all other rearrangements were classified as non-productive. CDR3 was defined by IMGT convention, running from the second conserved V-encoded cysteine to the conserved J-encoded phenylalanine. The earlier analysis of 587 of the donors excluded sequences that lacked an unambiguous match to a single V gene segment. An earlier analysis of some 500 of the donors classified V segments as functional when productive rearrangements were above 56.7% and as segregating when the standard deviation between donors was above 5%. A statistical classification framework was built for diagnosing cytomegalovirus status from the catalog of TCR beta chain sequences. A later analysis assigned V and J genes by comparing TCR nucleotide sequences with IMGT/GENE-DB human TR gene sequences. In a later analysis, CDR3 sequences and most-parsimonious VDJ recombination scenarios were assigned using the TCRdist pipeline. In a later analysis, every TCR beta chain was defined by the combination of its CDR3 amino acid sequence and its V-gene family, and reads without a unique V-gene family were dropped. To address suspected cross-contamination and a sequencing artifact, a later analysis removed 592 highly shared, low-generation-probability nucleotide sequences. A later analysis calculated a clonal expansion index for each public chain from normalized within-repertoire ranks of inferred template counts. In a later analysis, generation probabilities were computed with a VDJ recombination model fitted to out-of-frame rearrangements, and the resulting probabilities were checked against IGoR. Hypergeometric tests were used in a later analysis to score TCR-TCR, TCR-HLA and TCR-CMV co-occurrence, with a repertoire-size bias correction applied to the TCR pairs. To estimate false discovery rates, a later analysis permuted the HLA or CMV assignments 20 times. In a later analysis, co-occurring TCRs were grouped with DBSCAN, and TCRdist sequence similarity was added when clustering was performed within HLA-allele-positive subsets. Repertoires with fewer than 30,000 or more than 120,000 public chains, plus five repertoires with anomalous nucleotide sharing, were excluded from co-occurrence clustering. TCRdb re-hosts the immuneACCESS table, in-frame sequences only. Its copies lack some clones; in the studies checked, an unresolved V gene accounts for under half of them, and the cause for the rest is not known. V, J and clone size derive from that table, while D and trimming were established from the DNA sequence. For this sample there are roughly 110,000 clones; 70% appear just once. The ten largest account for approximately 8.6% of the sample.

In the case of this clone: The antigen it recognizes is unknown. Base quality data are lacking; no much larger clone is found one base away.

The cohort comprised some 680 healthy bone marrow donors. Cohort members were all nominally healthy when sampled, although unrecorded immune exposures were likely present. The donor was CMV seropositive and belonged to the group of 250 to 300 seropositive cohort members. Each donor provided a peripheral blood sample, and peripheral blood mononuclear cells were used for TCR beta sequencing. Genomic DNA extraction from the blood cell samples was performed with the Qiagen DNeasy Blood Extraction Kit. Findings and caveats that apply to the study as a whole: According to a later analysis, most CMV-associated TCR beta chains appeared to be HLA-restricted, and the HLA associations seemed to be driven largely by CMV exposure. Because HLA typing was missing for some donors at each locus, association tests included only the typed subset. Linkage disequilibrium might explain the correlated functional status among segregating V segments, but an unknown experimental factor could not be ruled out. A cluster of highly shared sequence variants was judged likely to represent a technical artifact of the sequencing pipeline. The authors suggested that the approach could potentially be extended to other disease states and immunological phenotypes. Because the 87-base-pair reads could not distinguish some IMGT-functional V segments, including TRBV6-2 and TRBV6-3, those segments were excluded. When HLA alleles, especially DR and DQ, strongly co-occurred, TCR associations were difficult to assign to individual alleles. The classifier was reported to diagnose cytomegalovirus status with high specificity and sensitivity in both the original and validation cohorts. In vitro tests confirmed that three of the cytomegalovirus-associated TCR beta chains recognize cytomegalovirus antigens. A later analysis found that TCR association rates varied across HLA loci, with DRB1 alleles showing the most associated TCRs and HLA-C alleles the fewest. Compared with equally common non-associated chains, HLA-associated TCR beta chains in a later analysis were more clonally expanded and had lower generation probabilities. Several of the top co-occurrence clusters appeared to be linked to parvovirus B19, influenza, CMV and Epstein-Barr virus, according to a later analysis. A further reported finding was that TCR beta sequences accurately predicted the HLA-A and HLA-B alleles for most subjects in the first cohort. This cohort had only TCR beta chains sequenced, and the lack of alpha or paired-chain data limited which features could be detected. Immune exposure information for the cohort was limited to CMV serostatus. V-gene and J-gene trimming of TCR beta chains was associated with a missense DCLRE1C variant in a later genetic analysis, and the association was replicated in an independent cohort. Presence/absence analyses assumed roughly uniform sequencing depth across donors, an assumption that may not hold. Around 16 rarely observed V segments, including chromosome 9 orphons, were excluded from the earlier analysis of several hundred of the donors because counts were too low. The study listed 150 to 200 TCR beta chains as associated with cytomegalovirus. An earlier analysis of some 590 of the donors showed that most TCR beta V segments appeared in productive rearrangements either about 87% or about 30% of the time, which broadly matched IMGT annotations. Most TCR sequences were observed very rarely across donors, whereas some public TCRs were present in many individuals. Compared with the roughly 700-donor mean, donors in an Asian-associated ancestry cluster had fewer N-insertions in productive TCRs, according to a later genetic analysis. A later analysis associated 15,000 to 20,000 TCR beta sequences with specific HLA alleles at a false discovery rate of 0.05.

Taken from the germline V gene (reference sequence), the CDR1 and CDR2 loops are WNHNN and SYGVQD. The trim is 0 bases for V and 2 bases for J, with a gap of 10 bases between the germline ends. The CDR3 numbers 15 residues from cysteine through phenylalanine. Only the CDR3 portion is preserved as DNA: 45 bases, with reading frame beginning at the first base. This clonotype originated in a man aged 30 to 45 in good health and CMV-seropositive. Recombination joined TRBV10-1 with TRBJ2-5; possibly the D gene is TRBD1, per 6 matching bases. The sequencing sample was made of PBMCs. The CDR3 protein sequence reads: CASSESRGRQETQYF. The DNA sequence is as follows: TGCGCCAGCAGTGAGTCGAGGGGGAGACAAGAGACCCAGTACTTC.